This TCR beta chain is drawn from a study of blood T cell repertoires in COVID-19. On the study more broadly: Samples representing acute and convalescent COVID-19 were sourced from the United States, Italy and Spain. T cells, B-cell-depleted T cells, or PBMCs provided the cDNA or gDNA that served as material.

Remarks on this clone: The same CDR3 is also encoded by other DNA sequences in this sample.

This CDR3 region has 13 residues. The V gene's germline CDR1 is MRHNA and CDR2 SNTAGT. The ends were cut back, 0 bases at V and 5 bases at J, with 4 bases in the middle. In the original analysis: Reference gene primer amplification gave estimated nucleated cell counts. TCRdb's table, derived via immunoSEQ multiplex PCR, lists solely in-frame clones and lacks some. V and J calls and clone size come straight from that table; D and trimming were deduced from the DNA. Of 35,000 to 50,000 clones listed, 85% to 95% are singletons. Sequencing used peripheral blood. The rearrangement links TRBV6-4 to TRBJ2-2; D unclear. This sequence was found in a man aged 50 to 59 with active COVID-19. Written as DNA, the CDR3 is TGTGCCAGCAGTGACTCGACAACCGGGGAGCTGTTTTTT. Translated, it gives CASSDSTTGELFF.